One sample yielded the 21 T cell receptor beta chains listed below, sequenced in a study of tumor-infiltrating lymphocytes in localized non-small cell lung cancer (dated by TCRdb to the early 2020s). The library was made by the immunoSEQ multiplex PCR assay. TCRdb took this table from immuneACCESS and kept in-frame rearrangements with V and J called. Such tables lack part of the clones; where checked against another copy, unresolved V genes explain under half of the gap, and the rest is unexplained. The sample table contains 10,000 or so clones; only one count was recorded for around 82% of them. Roughly 9.8% of the sample rests with the top ten. Sequencing was performed on uninvolved lung tissue not adjacent to the tumor. The receptors were sampled from a human donor with non-small cell lung cancer.

The chain carries TRBV5-8 and TRBJ2-1; D might be TRBD1 or TRBD2, each matching 6 bases. Trimming stripped 2 bases from V and 7 bases from J, with 7 bases between. The CDR3 has 12 amino acids. Germline V lookup: CDR1 SGHTS, CDR2 YDEGEE. The CDR3 spells CASSLGGNEQFF. The CDR3 bases are TGTGCCAGCAGCTTAGGGGGGAATGAGCAGTTCTTC.

The chain employs TRBV4-1 and TRBJ1-4; D perhaps matches TRBD1 (5 bases). The CDR3 is 15 amino acids. Germline V gene sequence: CDR1 MGHRA, CDR2 YSYEKL. Trimming took 2 bases from V and 6 from J, leaving 13 bases between them. CDR3 DNA: TGCGCCAGCAGCCAAATCGGGGCGAGATATGAAAAACTGTTTTTT. This gives the protein CASSQIGARYEKLFF.

V and J are TRBV7-9 and TRBJ1-2; D remains unclear. CDR3 length: 11 residues. V was trimmed by 4 bases and J by 8 bases, leaving 8 bases between them. Germline values: CDR1 SEHNR, CDR2 FQNEAQ (reference sequence). CDR3 nucleotides: TGTGCCAGCAGCTCCCGGACCGGCTACACCTTC. Translated, it gives CASSSRTGYTF.

The chain carries TRBV5-1 and TRBJ1-3; D is undetermined. From germline, CDR1 is SGHRS and CDR2 YFSETQ. Trimming removed 0 bases from V and 0 bases from J, with 4 bases in between. The CDR3 sequence is 14 residues long. In DNA form, the CDR3 reads TGCGCCAGCAGCTTGGAACTCTCTGGAAACACCATATATTTT. Translation gives CASSLELSGNTIYF.

The V and J genes are TRBV11-1 and TRBJ2-4; 10 bases agree with TRBD2. The CDR3 sequence is 18 residues long. Germline loops: CDR1 SGHAT, CDR2 FQDESV (reference sequence). The J segment lost 5 bases and the V segment lost 0 bases, leaving 10 bases of the junction unmatched. The CDR3 region has the DNA TGTGCCAGCAGCTTAGCGGGCCTTAGCGGGAGGCACGAAAACATTCAGTACTTC. This translates into CASSLAGLSGRHENIQYF.

The rearrangement uses TRBV7-9 and TRBJ1-4; TRBD1 might be the D (5 bases). The CDR3 loop spans 17 amino acids. The germline V gene encodes CDR1 SEHNR and CDR2 FQNEAQ (reference sequence). V lost 5 bases and J lost 0, with 16 bases in between. CDR3 loop: CASSRGEGPATNEKLFF. The CDR3, as DNA: TGTGCCAGCAGCCGGGGGGAGGGACCAGCAACTAATGAAAAACTGTTTTTT.

This sequence joins TRBV27 and TRBJ1-1; D may be TRBD1 (6 bases). This CDR3 contains 13 residues. V was pared by 3 bases and J by 7 bases, with 12 bases between. In germline, CDR1 is MNHEY, CDR2 SMNVEV (reference sequence). The CDR3 sequence: CASSLGTPFEAFF. The CDR3 DNA reads as TGTGCCAGCAGTTTGGGGACACCCTTTGAAGCTTTCTTT.

The rearrangement uses TRBV11-2 and TRBJ2-5; 11 nucleotides line up with TRBD2. Germline CDR1 is SGHAT and CDR2 is FQNNGV. There are 16 residues in the CDR3. Losses at the gene ends were 4 bases for V and 5 bases for J; bases not matched to a gene: 9. The CDR3 sequence: CASSYASGRTGETQYF. CDR3 DNA: TGTGCCAGCAGCTATGCTAGCGGGAGGACGGGGGAGACCCAGTACTTC. Looking up the rest from reference TRBV11-2 and TRBJ2-5 gives the full variable domain: EAGVAQSPRYKIIEKRQSVAFWCNPISGHATLYWYQQILGQGPKLLIQFQNNGVVDDSQLPKDRFSAERLKGVDSTLKIQPAKLEDSAVYLCASSYASGRTGETQYFGPGTRLLVL.

The chain couples TRBV7-9 to TRBJ2-3; TRBD2 agrees at 11 bases. This CDR3 is built from 16 residues. V gave up 5 bases and J gave up 4 bases; unmatched junction bases: 8. From germline, CDR1 is SEHNR and CDR2 FQNEAQ (reference sequence). The CDR3 sequence is CASSPRTSGPADTQYF. CDR3 sequence (DNA): TGTGCCAGCAGCCCCAGGACTAGCGGGCCCGCAGATACGCAGTATTTT.

This chain connects TRBV18 to TRBJ2-7, with 8 positions matching TRBD1. The CDR3 is made up of 15 amino acids. Germline V gene data show CDR1 as KGHSH and CDR2 as LQKENI. V lost 4 bases, J lost 5 bases, and 10 bases stayed unmatched. The CDR3 reads CASSLGQGSSHEQYF. CDR3 DNA sequence: TGTGCCAGCTCACTCGGACAGGGTTCATCCCACGAGCAGTACTTC.

This chain joins TRBV29-1 and TRBJ2-3; D is tentatively TRBD1 or TRBD2 (7 bases each). V shed 3 bases and J shed 2 bases, with 12 bases lying between them. The CDR3 is 14 residues long. CDR1 is SQVTM, CDR2 ANQGSEA, per germline. The CDR3 protein is CSVDQGGFTDTQYF. In nucleotides, the CDR3 is TGCAGCGTTGACCAGGGGGGGTTCACAGATACGCAGTATTTT.

The gene calls are TRBV4-1 and TRBJ1-1; 9 nucleotides agree with TRBD1. Germline CDR1 MGHRA, CDR2 YSYEKL. With V trimmed by 1 base and J by 8 bases, 8 bases remained unmatched. The CDR3 sequence is 15 residues long. As DNA, the CDR3 is TGCGCCAGCAGCCAAGGGGGGGGGACAGGGAGAGAAGCTTTCTTT. It translates to CASSQGGGTGREAFF.

CDR3 sequence reads: CASSPSRDRREYF. The CDR3 DNA reads as TGCGCCAGCAGCCCGTCCCGGGACAGGAGAGAGTACTTC. This chain uses TRBV5-1 with TRBJ2-7, with 8 bases that match TRBD1. With 4 bases clipped from V and 11 bases from J, the junction kept 11 bases outside the gene matches. The CDR3 totals 13 residues. The V gene's germline CDR1 is SGHRS and CDR2 YFSETQ.

V gene TRBV5-1 combines with J gene TRBJ1-2; no clear D. Trimming cost V 6 bases and J 6 bases, with 21 bases left between them. CDR3 size: 15 residues. The germline V gene has CDR1 SGHRS and CDR2 YFSETQ. The CDR3 loop is CASTLDGFATDGYTF. In DNA form, the CDR3 reads TGCGCCAGCACCCTCGACGGGTTCGCCACTGATGGCTACACCTTC.

The genes are TRBV7-8 and TRBJ1-1; D is undetermined. V lost 5 bases to trimming and J lost 5 bases, with 12 bases between them. This CDR3 comprises 13 residues. The germline V gene has CDR1 SGHVS and CDR2 FQNEAQ. CDR3 sequence: CASSPRLGTEAFF. The CDR3 nucleotides are TGTGCCAGCAGCCCGCGGTTGGGAACTGAAGCTTTCTTT.

The chain couples TRBV28 to TRBJ2-3, with unresolved D. This CDR3 region has 14 residues. Between the trimmed V and J ends, which lost 5 bases and 3 bases, there was a span of 12 bases. CDR1 and CDR2 from the germline V gene are MDHEN and SYDVKM. The CDR3 bases are TGTGCCAGCAGTGCTTCGTGGTGGACAGATACGCAGTATTTT. Encoded protein: CASSASWWTDTQYF.

The J gene is TRBJ2-2, the V gene TRBV7-9; 12 nucleotides line up with TRBD2. The CDR3 is 16 amino acids. Trimming cost V 5 bases and J 9 bases; bases outside gene matches: 10. In germline, CDR1 is SEHNR, CDR2 FQNEAQ (reference sequence). The DNA of the CDR3 is TGTGCCAGCAGCCCAAGACTAGCGGGAGCATTTTGGGAGCTGTTTTTT. Translation: CASSPRLAGAFWELFF.

The J gene is TRBJ2-7, the V gene TRBV6-1, with D possibly called TRBD1 or TRBD2 (6 bases each). The CDR3 sequence is 13 residues long. Germline-derived CDR1 and CDR2 are MNHNS and SASEGT. V was shortened by 11 bases and J by 0 bases, with 14 bases between the two germline ends. In DNA form, the CDR3 reads TGTGCCTTAAGGGGGGAACTCTCCTACGAGCAGTACTTC. It codes for CALRGELSYEQYF.

J is TRBJ2-6 and V is TRBV25-1, with D hard to call. V lost 8 bases, J lost 1 base, and 9 bases lay in between. From germline, CDR1 is MGHDK and CDR2 SYGVNS. CDR3 size: 14 residues. The CDR3 protein is CASGVQSGANVLTF. The DNA of the CDR3 is TGTGCCAGCGGGGTCCAGTCTGGGGCCAACGTCCTGACTTTC.

The V call is TRBV6-1, the J call TRBJ2-3; TRBD2 matches 11 bases. The junction had 2 bases not matched to a gene; V was cut back by 6 bases and J by 6 bases. Germline V gene sequence: CDR1 MNHNS, CDR2 SASEGT. The CDR3 contains 13 residues. The CDR3 bases are TGTGCCAGCAGGGCTAGCGGGAGGGATACGCAGTATTTT. This sequence encodes CASRASGRDTQYF.

This chain uses TRBV4-1 with TRBJ2-7; TRBD2 might be the D (6 bases). The ends were cut back, 3 bases at V and 6 bases at J, with 12 bases in the middle. This CDR3 has 13 residues. CDR1 is MGHRA and CDR2 is YSYEKL in the germline V gene. The CDR3 DNA is TGCGCCAGCAGCCACCCGGGGGATGGCGAGCAGTACTTC. Protein product: CASSHPGDGEQYF.